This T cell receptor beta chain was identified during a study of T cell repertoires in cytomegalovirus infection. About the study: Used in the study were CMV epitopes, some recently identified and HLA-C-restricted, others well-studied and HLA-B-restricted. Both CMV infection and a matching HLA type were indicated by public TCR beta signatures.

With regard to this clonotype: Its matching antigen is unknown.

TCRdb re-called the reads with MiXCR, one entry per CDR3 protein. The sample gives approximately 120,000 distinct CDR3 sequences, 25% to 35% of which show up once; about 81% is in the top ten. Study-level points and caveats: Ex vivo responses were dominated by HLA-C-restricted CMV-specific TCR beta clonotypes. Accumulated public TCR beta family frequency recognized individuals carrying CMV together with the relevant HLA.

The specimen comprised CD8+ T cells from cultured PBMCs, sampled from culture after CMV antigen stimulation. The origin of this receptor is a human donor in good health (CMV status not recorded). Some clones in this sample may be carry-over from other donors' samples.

DNA for the CDR3: TGCAGTGCCGCCATAGGACAGCGCTATAATTCACCCCTCCACTTT. Translating gives CSAAIGQRYNSPLHF. The chain combines TRBV20-1 with TRBJ1-6; D is perhaps TRBD1 (6 bases). Germline CDR1 reads DFQATT; CDR2 reads SNEGSKA (reference sequence). The CDR3 sequence is 15 residues long. Trimming left V 6 bases short and J 3 bases short, with 15 bases between.